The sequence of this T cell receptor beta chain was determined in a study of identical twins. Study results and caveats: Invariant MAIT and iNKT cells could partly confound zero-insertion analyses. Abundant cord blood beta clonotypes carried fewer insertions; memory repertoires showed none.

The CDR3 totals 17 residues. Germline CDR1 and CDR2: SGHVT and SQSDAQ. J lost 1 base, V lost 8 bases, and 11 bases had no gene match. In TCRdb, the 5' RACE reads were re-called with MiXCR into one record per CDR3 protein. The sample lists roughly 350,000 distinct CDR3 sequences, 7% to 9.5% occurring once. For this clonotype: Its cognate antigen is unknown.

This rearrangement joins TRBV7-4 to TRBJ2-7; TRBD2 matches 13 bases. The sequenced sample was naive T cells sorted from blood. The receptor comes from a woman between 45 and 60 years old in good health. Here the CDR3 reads CASDWTSGSGRSYEQYV. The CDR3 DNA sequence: TGTGCCAGCGACTGGACTAGCGGGAGCGGTAGGTCCTACGAGCAGTACGTC.